This TCR beta chain was recovered during a study of T-cell reconstitution after alpha-beta-depleted transplantation in children. V was pared by 5 bases and J by 2 bases, with 8 bases between. The V gene's germline CDR1 is DFQATT and CDR2 SNEGSKA (reference sequence). The CDR3 has 12 residues. This clonotype was counted a few times. A TCRbeta library incorporating unique molecular identifiers was prepared. Each CDR3 protein is one row after TCRdb ran MiXCR on the PCR reads. The data show about 270,000 distinct CDR3 sequences, with about a tenth seen just once and 10% held by the top ten. The sample consisted of PBMCs from the stem cell graft donor, taken from the stem cell graft. The TCR sequence derives from a human donor who donated a stem cell graft to a child with SCID. J is TRBJ2-3 and V is TRBV20-1; possible D gene TRBD2, 5 bases. The CDR3 sequence: CSARRYTDTQYF. The CDR3, as DNA: TGCAGTGCTCGGAGGTACACAGATACGCAGTATTTT.